These 14 T cell receptor beta chains share one sample of origin, sequenced in a study of blood T cell repertoires in COVID-19. Sequenced by immunoSEQ multiplex PCR; TCRdb stores in-frame clones only, minus some. The sample includes about 180,000 clones, 88% of them seen just once. Source material: PBMCs or T cells enriched from blood (not recorded which). The receptors were sampled from a woman aged 18-35 years who had recovered from COVID-19.

This clone was detected a few times. The gene calls are TRBV6-1 and TRBJ1-1; D unresolved. The CDR3 runs to 13 residues. Germline assignment: CDR1 MNHNS and CDR2 SASEGT. Trimming shortened V by 2 bases and J by 5 bases, and 9 bases separated the two germline ends. The CDR3 sequence is CASSERGLTEAFF. CDR3 nucleotides: TGTGCCAGCAGTGAACGCGGGTTGACTGAAGCTTTCTTT.

This chain links TRBV6-1 with TRBJ1-1; D is undetermined. The length of the CDR3 is 12 residues. Germline CDR1 and CDR2: MNHNS and SASEGT. V shed 2 bases and J shed 7 bases, with 8 bases lying between them. The CDR3 DNA reads as TGTGCCAGCAGTGAACGGGTGGGTGAAGCTTTCTTT. It codes for CASSERVGEAFF.

The rearrangement joins TRBV5-1 to TRBJ1-2; TRBD1 matches 7 bases. V gave up 2 bases and J gave up 3 bases; unmatched junction bases: 4. This CDR3 region has 14 residues. Germline CDR1 SGHRS, CDR2 YFSETQ. Written as DNA, the CDR3 is TGCGCCAGCAGCTTAACCGGGACAGACTATGGCTACACCTTC. This sequence encodes CASSLTGTDYGYTF.

The rearrangement uses TRBV10-2 and TRBJ1-1, with D possibly matching TRBD1 (5 bases). The CDR3 spans 17 residues. V was shortened by 8 bases and J by 4 bases, with 26 bases between the two germline ends. Germline V lookup: CDR1 WSHSY, CDR2 SAAADI. CDR3 sequence (DNA): TGCGCCAGCTGGGCTAGGGTCCTTCCAGGGACTCTCACTGAAGCTTTCTTT. Its protein product is CASWARVLPGTLTEAFF.

V is TRBV28 and J is TRBJ1-5, with 8 bases aligning to TRBD1. Germline trimming cut 5 bases from V and 0 bases from J; bases unmatched to any gene: 6. CDR3 length: 16 amino acids. Germline CDR1 reads MDHEN; CDR2 reads SYDVKM. CDR3 sequence reads: CASSPDRGYSNQPQHF. CDR3 DNA: TGTGCCAGCAGTCCTGACAGGGGCTATAGCAATCAGCCCCAGCATTTT.

The chain joins TRBV28 to TRBJ2-7; 11 bases align to TRBD1. V shed 7 bases, J shed 7 bases, and the junction held 6 bases outside the gene matches. The CDR3 runs to 13 residues. CDR1 MDHEN and CDR2 SYDVKM come from the germline V gene. This chain's CDR3 is CASIRDRGLEQYF. As DNA, the CDR3 is TGTGCCAGCATCCGGGACAGGGGGTTAGAGCAGTACTTC.

J is TRBJ2-7 and V is TRBV7-2; D perhaps matches TRBD2 (6 bases). Trimming cost V 3 bases and J 6 bases, with 15 bases left between them. CDR1 is SGHTA, CDR2 FQGNSA, per germline. The CDR3 spans 14 residues. The CDR3 reads CASSFGGTPSEQYF. The CDR3 nucleotides read TGTGCCAGCAGCTTTGGGGGGACTCCTTCCGAGCAGTACTTC.

The chain carries TRBV28 and TRBJ2-7, with TRBD2 matching over 9 bases. Germline CDR1 is MDHEN and CDR2 is SYDVKM. Trimming removed 6 bases from V and 0 bases from J; junction bases left unmatched: 12. This CDR3 comprises 17 residues. The CDR3 DNA sequence: TGTGCCAGCAGCCCACCAAGGACTAGCGCCGCCTCCTACGAGCAGTACTTC. Translation: CASSPPRTSAASYEQYF. The whole variable domain, remainder taken from reference TRBV28 and TRBJ2-7, is DVKVTQSSRYLVKRTGEKVFLECVQDMDHENMFWYRQDPGLGLRLIYFSYDVKMKEKGDIPEGYSVSREKKERFSLILESASTNQTSMYLCASSPPRTSAASYEQYFGPGTRLTVT.

As DNA, the CDR3 is TGTGCCAGCAGTTTGCGGCGAACGAGCGGGGGGCCAGATACGCAGTATTTT. It yields the protein CASSLRRTSGGPDTQYF. The V gene is TRBV28, the J gene TRBJ2-3; 9 nucleotides line up with TRBD2. Germline V lookup: CDR1 MDHEN, CDR2 SYDVKM. The length of the CDR3 is 17 residues. With V trimmed by 3 bases and J by 4 bases, 11 bases remained unmatched.

This chain links TRBV10-3 with TRBJ2-1, with TRBD2 identical over 8 bases. The germline gives CDR1 ENHRY, CDR2 SYGVKD. This CDR3 contains 16 residues. With V trimmed by 4 bases and J by 7 bases, 12 bases remained unmatched. For the CDR3, the DNA is TGTGCCATCAGTGGACACCCAGCGGGGGCGGGGAATGAGCAGTTCTTC. Encoded protein: CAISGHPAGAGNEQFF.

The gene calls are TRBV11-3 and TRBJ2-3; D unresolved. Trimming took 0 bases from V and 6 from J, leaving 7 bases between them. The CDR3 sequence is 13 residues long. Germline V lookup: CDR1 SGHNT, CDR2 YENEEA. The CDR3 region has the DNA TGTGCCAGCAGCTTAGATAGTCCTGATACGCAGTATTTT. As protein: CASSLDSPDTQYF.

V usage is TRBV5-8 and J usage is TRBJ1-1; 11 bases are a match to TRBD1. Per germline, CDR1 SGHTS and CDR2 YDEGEE. This CDR3 has 16 amino acids. Germline trimming cut 7 bases from V and 3 bases from J; bases unmatched to any gene: 11. In DNA form, the CDR3 reads TGTGCCAGCCCCTGGACAGGGGGCCATGAGGACACTGAAGCTTTCTTT. Amino acids: CASPWTGGHEDTEAFF.

The rearrangement joins TRBV13 to TRBJ1-6; 8 nucleotides line up with TRBD1. The CDR3 spans 18 residues. J gave up 0 bases and V 0 bases, and 4 bases lay outside the gene matches. Germline V CDR1 and CDR2: PRHDT, FYEKMQ (reference sequence). The CDR3 reads CASSLGTGGISYNSPLHF. The CDR3, as DNA: TGTGCCAGCAGCTTAGGTACAGGGGGAATCTCCTATAATTCACCCCTCCACTTT. The variable domain in full, with the rest retrieved from reference TRBV13 and TRBJ1-6, is AAGVIQSPRHLIKEKRETATLKCYPIPRHDTVYWYQQGPGQDPQFLISFYEKMQSDKGSIPDRFSAQQFSDYHSELNMSSLELGDSALYFCASSLGTGGISYNSPLHFGNGTRLTVT.

In its sample, this clone was seen a few times. The chain combines TRBV2 with TRBJ1-2; 7 positions agree with TRBD1. The V segment lost 1 base and the J segment 7 bases; nucleotides outside the gene matches: 9. The length of the CDR3 is 15 residues. CDR1 and CDR2 (germline): SNHLY, FYNNEI. Here the CDR3 reads CASSEEGGQFTGYTF. In DNA, the CDR3 is TGTGCCAGCAGTGAAGAAGGGGGACAGTTCACTGGCTACACCTTC.